This is a list of T cell receptor beta chains from one sample in a study of vaccination effects on CD4 cells after COVID-19. Repertoires were generated with immunoSEQ multiplex PCR, while TCRdb's copy carries only in-frame clones and drops some. The data hold about 37,000 clones, with roughly 79% observed a single time. Which antigens these TCRs recognize remains unknown. This sample comprised CD4+ T cells from PBMCs cultured without peptide, obtained before COVID-19 vaccination. The source of these receptors is a human donor who received a COVID-19 vaccine. The CDR3 runs from the conserved cysteine through the conserved F or W. The D gene is left open where the match is weak. Size is omitted from some rows. Given values are once, few, many or a class for expanded clones.

abundance,v_gene,d_gene,j_gene,CDR3nt,CDR3aa
.,TRBV6-5,.,TRBJ1-6,TGTGCCAGCAGTTACGGCAGGTTATATTCACCCCTCCACTTT,CASSYGRLYSPLHF
.,TRBV28,.,TRBJ1-5,TGTGCCAGCAGTTTCGGTCAGCCCCAGCATTTT,CASSFGQPQHF
.,TRBV6-5,.,TRBJ1-2,TGTGCCAGCAGGACTTATGGCTACACCTTC,CASRTYGYTF
few,TRBV7-2,.,TRBJ1-2,TGTGCCAGCAGCTTGACGGGGGACTATGGCTACACCTTC,CASSLTGDYGYTF
.,TRBV5-4,.,TRBJ1-2,TGTGCCAGCAGCCCGGACTTGGGCCAGCCGGGCTACACCTTC,CASSPDLGQPGYTF
few,TRBV5-4,TRBD2,TRBJ2-5,TGTGCCAGCAGCTTGCGCCTAGCGGCACAAGAGACCCAGTACTTC,CASSLRLAAQETQYF
medium-sized,TRBV5-1,.,TRBJ1-4,TGCGCCAGCAGCTTGGGGAAAACCAGCATCGCAACTAATGAAAAACTGTTTTTT,CASSLGKTSIATNEKLFF
.,TRBV10-3,TRBD2,TRBJ2-7,TGTGCCACCCTAGCGGGGGAGGCCTACGAGCAGTACTTC,CATLAGEAYEQYF
.,TRBV7-8,TRBD1,TRBJ2-5,TGTGCCAGCAGCTTCCCAGACCCACAGGGGCTGGAGACCCAGTACTTC,CASSFPDPQGLETQYF
.,TRBV13,.,TRBJ2-1,TGTGCCAGCACCCCATCGGGGACCACCTACAATGAGCAGTTCTTC,CASTPSGTTYNEQFF
.,TRBV6-5,.,TRBJ1-6,TGTGCCAGCGGGGCGGGGGGGAGTAATTCACCCCTCCACTTT,CASGAGGSNSPLHF
.,TRBV19,TRBD2,TRBJ2-1,TGTGCCAGTAGTATAGATGCCGGGACTACGAGAAATGAGCAGTTCTTC,CASSIDAGTTRNEQFF
once,TRBV19,TRBD1,TRBJ2-5,TGTGCCAGTAGACAGGGGGCGACAAGTGCGGAGGCCCAGTACTTC,CASRQGATSAEAQYF
once,TRBV11-2,.,TRBJ2-1,TGTGCCAGCAGCTCTCACAGGTTGGGGAACAATGAGCAGTTCTTC,CASSSHRLGNNEQFF
.,TRBV6-5,.,TRBJ2-7,TGTGCCAGCAGCAGCGGAGTATCGGGGTTTTACGAGCAGTACTTC,CASSSGVSGFYEQYF
.,TRBV19,.,TRBJ1-4,TGTGCCAGTAGTCGGGACCGTAATGAAAAACTGTTTTTT,CASSRDRNEKLFF
.,TRBV15,TRBD1,TRBJ1-1,TGTGCCACCAGCAGAGGGACAGGGAACACTGAAGCTTTCTTT,CATSRGTGNTEAFF
.,TRBV4-2,.,TRBJ1-6,TGTGCCAGCAGCCAAGTACGAGCCCCGGACGGAGATAATTCACCCCTCCACTTT,CASSQVRAPDGDNSPLHF
.,TRBV21-1,.,TRBJ1-1,TGTGCCAGCAAAGGACAGACAAAACCTGAAGCTTTCTTT,CASKGQTKPEAFF
once,TRBV6-1,TRBD1,TRBJ1-2,TGTGCCAGCAGTGAAGCCGGGACAGGGGGCCGCTACACCTTC,CASSEAGTGGRYTF
.,TRBV15,TRBD1,TRBJ1-1,TGTGCCACCAGCAAAGACAGGGGGGGCACTGAAGCTTTCTTT,CATSKDRGGTEAFF
.,TRBV19,.,TRBJ2-6,TGTGCCAGTAGTATTCAGAGGTCTGGGGCCAACGTCCTGACTTTC,CASSIQRSGANVLTF
.,TRBV6-6,.,TRBJ1-2,TGTGCCAGCAGGACAGCTAACTATGGCTACACCTTC,CASRTANYGYTF
.,TRBV6-5,.,TRBJ2-5,TGTGCCAGCAGTCAAAGAGAGACCCAGTACTTC,CASSQRETQYF
.,TRBV12-5,TRBD1,TRBJ2-2,TGTGCTAGTGGTTTGAGGACAGGGGACCTCGGGGAGCTGTTTTTT,CASGLRTGDLGELFF